This T cell receptor (beta chain) was recorded in a study of blood T cell repertoires in COVID-19. Authors' data handling: Reference gene primer amplification gave nucleated cell count estimates. Assay used: immunoSEQ multiplex PCR; TCRdb lists only in-frame clones, some missing. The V and J calls and clone size were taken over from that table, and D and trimming were inferred from the DNA. This repertoire shows about 73,000 clones, over 60% found once; its top ten account for approximately 2.5%. Germline CDR1 and CDR2: SEHNR and FQNEAQ (reference sequence). V lost 4 bases and J 2 bases, leaving 18 bases between the germline ends. The CDR3 is made up of 16 amino acids. The Seattle site enrolled patients during active infection and followed them longitudinally.

The source material was peripheral blood. The chain is built from TRBV7-9 and TRBJ2-7; the D gene is possibly TRBD1 (5 bases). The receptor was derived from a man between 70 and 80 years old with COVID-19, enrolled during active disease. CDR3 DNA: TGTGCCAGCAGCTCCCACCCTCGACAGCCAGCCTACGAGCAGTACTTC. Its protein is CASSSHPRQPAYEQYF.